This T cell receptor beta chain emerged from a study of T cells in Graves' hyperthyroidism and ophthalmopathy. The germline V and J ends were trimmed by 4 bases and 4 bases, with 9 bases remaining between them. The CDR3 spans 13 residues. In germline, CDR1 is SGHRS, CDR2 YFSETQ. Researchers took RNA transcripts and amplified the TCR beta CDR3 regions from them. The HTBI primer set drove a first-round RT-PCR of the TCR CDR3. In TCRdb, the multiplex PCR reads were re-called with MiXCR into one record per CDR3 protein. The profile shows around 190,000 distinct CDR3 sequences, about 17% of them singletons. This clonotype was found many times.

The V gene is TRBV5-1, the J gene TRBJ1-5; D unclear. The sequenced material came from blood. The receptor comes from a woman aged 45 to 65 with Graves' hyperthyroidism. In DNA, the CDR3 is TGCGCCAGCAGCGAACAGATAAATCAGCCCCAGCATTTT. The encoded protein is CASSEQINQPQHF.